The clone carrying this T cell receptor (beta chain) was counted ten times or more. Its antigen is as yet unknown. The data stem from a study of T cells in Graves' hyperthyroidism and ophthalmopathy. Study results and caveats: A 13 V-J model separated ophthalmopathy from stable hyperthyroidism.

Amplification targeted TCR beta CDR3 regions from RNA transcripts. The TCR CDR3 was amplified in a first-round RT-PCR using the HTBI primer set. TCRdb passed the multiplex PCR reads through MiXCR, listing each CDR3 protein once. The data contain roughly 240,000 distinct CDR3 sequences, roughly 22% of them singletons. With 2 bases removed from V and 0 bases from J, the gap between germline ends came to 11 bases. This CDR3 contains 16 residues. Germline assignment: CDR1 MNHEY and CDR2 SVGAGI. Ophthalmopathy cases scored 3 or more on the Clinical Activity Score and 4 or more on NOSPECS grade, with duration below 3 months. The study left out patients who had uncontrolled infection, other autoimmune disease, pregnancy or lactation. For the diagnoses, clinical symptoms, serum thyroxine and TRAb, thyroid ultrasound and orbital computed tomography were used.

The sequence derives from a woman aged 40 to 49 with Graves' ophthalmopathy. The sample taken for sequencing was blood. The V gene is TRBV6-5, the J gene TRBJ1-3; D not resolved. The CDR3 sequence is CASSYQGQSSGNTIYF. The CDR3 nucleotides are TGTGCCAGCAGTTACCAAGGGCAGAGCTCTGGAAACACCATATATTTT.